The 24 T cell receptor beta chains reported below all come from one sample, sequenced in a study of T cell responses to AZD1222 COVID-19 vaccine (dated by TCRdb to 2020 to 2023). Receptor amplification or capture employed the immunoSEQ multiplex PCR assay. What TCRdb holds here is the immuneACCESS table cut down to in-frame rearrangements. Part of the clones is not present; checked against another copy, under half of the missing clones reflect an unresolved V gene, and the others are unexplained. For this sample the table gives about 160,000 clones, of which 75% to 90% were detected only once. About 6.9% of the sample is held by the ten biggest clonotypes. The time point label for this specimen denotes: baseline before first vaccination. The sample in question was peripheral blood, obtained on day 0 of AZD1222 vaccination. The receptor source for this set is an adult in good health.

The V gene is TRBV27, the J gene TRBJ1-2; no firm D call. V was cut by 0 bases and J by 3 bases, with 8 bases left in between. The CDR3 length is 14 residues. CDR1 is MNHEY, CDR2 SMNVEV, per germline (reference sequence). The CDR3 is CASSLSSGDYGYTF. CDR3 nucleotide sequence: TGTGCCAGCAGTTTATCGAGCGGGGACTATGGCTACACCTTC.

CDR3 sequence (DNA): TGTGCCAGCAGGGATAATTACCCCGTCAAAAACATTCAGTACTTC. This codes for CASRDNYPVKNIQYF. The chain recombines TRBV6-5 with TRBJ2-4, with no clear D. In germline, CDR1 is MNHEY, CDR2 SVGAGI. Trimming took 6 bases from V and 3 from J, leaving 15 bases between them. The length of the CDR3 is 15 residues.

The DNA of the CDR3 is TGTGCCAGCAGTTTATTAGGGACAGGAAAAGAGACCCAGTACTTC. Its translation: CASSLLGTGKETQYF. V is TRBV28 and J is TRBJ2-5; 8 nucleotides match TRBD1. Per germline, CDR1 MDHEN and CDR2 SYDVKM. The CDR3 runs 15 residues. Trimming took 1 base from V and 3 from J; bases not matched to a gene: 4.

The rearrangement links TRBV6-5 to TRBJ2-1; 7 bases align to TRBD2. The CDR3 is made up of 16 amino acids. The V segment lost 0 bases and the J segment 2 bases; nucleotides outside the gene matches: 4. Per germline, CDR1 MNHEY and CDR2 SVGAGI. Written as DNA, the CDR3 is TGTGCCAGCAGTTACTCGGGAGGGTCCCCCTACAATGAGCAGTTCTTC. This sequence encodes CASSYSGGSPYNEQFF.

This clone was observed once. J is TRBJ2-3 and V is TRBV7-9; perhaps TRBD2 as D (5 bases). V dropped 5 bases and J dropped 1 base, with 13 bases sitting between them. This CDR3 is 15 amino acids long. Germline CDR1 is SEHNR and CDR2 is FQNEAQ (reference sequence). The CDR3 DNA follows: TGTGCCAGCAGCAATCCCCTAGCCCGCACAGATACGCAGTATTTT. Translating it yields CASSNPLARTDTQYF.

The rearrangement joins TRBV5-6 to TRBJ2-7; D gene uncertain. The germline gives CDR1 SGHDT, CDR2 YYEEEE. The V end was cut by 2 bases, the J end by 6 bases, with 6 bases between. The CDR3 runs to 11 residues. The CDR3 bases are TGTGCCAGCAGCTTTAGCCGCGAGCAGTACTTC. Translated, it gives CASSFSREQYF.

The V and J genes are TRBV6-1 and TRBJ2-7; 8 bases are a match to TRBD1. Losses at the gene ends were 1 base for V and 6 bases for J; bases not matched to a gene: 2. The CDR3 runs to 13 residues. The germline CDR1 and CDR2 sequences are MNHNS and SASEGT. CDR3 region: CASSEVTGVEQYV. CDR3 bases: TGTGCCAGCAGTGAAGTGACAGGGGTCGAGCAGTACGTC.

The chain employs TRBV19 and TRBJ1-1, with 7 bases that match TRBD1. V shed 9 bases and J 2 bases; nucleotides not matched to a gene: 12. The CDR3 has 15 amino acids. The V gene's germline CDR1 is LNHDA and CDR2 SQIVND (reference sequence). The CDR3 is CASQREGAINTEAFF. Written as DNA, the CDR3 is TGTGCCAGCCAGAGGGAGGGGGCAATCAACACTGAAGCTTTCTTT. Full variable domain (rest looked up from reference TRBV19 and TRBJ1-1): DGGITQSPKYLFRKEGQNVTLSCEQNLNHDAMYWYRQDPGQGLRLIYYSQIVNDFQKGDIAEGYSVSREKKESFPLTVTSAQKNPTAFYLCASQREGAINTEAFFGQGTRLTVV.

J is TRBJ1-6 and V is TRBV2, with D unresolved. Per germline, CDR1 SNHLY and CDR2 FYNNEI. V shed 5 bases and J shed 0 bases, with 14 bases lying between them. CDR3 length: 17 residues. CDR3 in amino acids: CASSLRRMSSYNSPLHF. For the CDR3, the DNA is TGTGCCAGCAGTCTGAGGCGTATGAGCTCCTATAATTCACCCCTCCACTTT.

V is TRBV2 and J is TRBJ1-6, with D possibly being TRBD1 (5 bases). This CDR3 region has 15 residues. Germline V gives CDR1 SNHLY, CDR2 FYNNEI. V was clipped by 1 base and J by 6 bases, with 10 bases between them. The CDR3 sequence: CASSEEGQGNSPLHF. The CDR3 region has the DNA TGTGCCAGCAGTGAAGAGGGGCAGGGTAATTCACCCCTCCACTTT.

The chain joins TRBV6-6 to TRBJ2-1, with D hard to call. Trimming shortened V by 2 bases and J by 5 bases, and 10 bases separated the two germline ends. The CDR3 is 14 residues long. Germline loops: CDR1 MNHNY, CDR2 SVGAGI (reference sequence). The CDR3 nucleotides read TGTGCCAGCAGTTACCTCCGGAACAACAATGAGCAGTTCTTC. It translates to CASSYLRNNNEQFF.

V gene TRBV5-1 combines with J gene TRBJ1-4; D unclear. CDR1 and CDR2 from the germline V gene are SGHRS and YFSETQ. Trimming removed 2 bases from V and 8 bases from J, with 16 bases in between. The CDR3 is 15 amino acids. In DNA, the CDR3 is TGCGCCAGCAGCTTTTCTGACGAGGGTATGGAAAAACTGTTTTTT. Protein sequence: CASSFSDEGMEKLFF.

The V gene is TRBV15, the J gene TRBJ1-1; D unclear. V dropped 5 bases and J dropped 2 bases, with 9 bases sitting between them. CDR3 length: 13 amino acids. Germline CDR1 is LNHNV and CDR2 is YYDKDF (reference sequence). The CDR3 DNA reads TGTGCCACCAGCGACGGTCCCAACACTGAAGCTTTCTTT. Translation: CATSDGPNTEAFF.

J is TRBJ2-4 and V is TRBV12-5; 9 nucleotides agree with TRBD1. CDR1 is LGHNT and CDR2 is FRNRAP in the germline V gene. The CDR3 spans 14 residues. The J segment lost 6 bases and the V segment lost 6 bases, leaving 6 bases of the junction unmatched. CDR3 sequence reads: CASGPGTGRNIQYF. In DNA, the CDR3 is TGTGCTAGTGGCCCCGGGACAGGGAGAAACATTCAGTACTTC.

The V and J genes are TRBV6-2 or TRBV6-3 and TRBJ2-7, with TRBD2 matching 11 bases. Germline CDR1 and CDR2: MNHEY and SVGEGT. V shed 2 bases, J shed 0 bases, and the junction held 3 bases outside the gene matches. The CDR3 has 16 amino acids. The CDR3 region is CASSYPGLAVSYEQYF. CDR3 DNA: TGTGCCAGCAGTTACCCGGGACTAGCGGTCTCCTACGAGCAGTACTTC.

CDR3 sequence: CAISESAESGTDTQYF. DNA of the CDR3: TGTGCCATCAGTGAGTCGGCGGAGTCCGGCACAGATACGCAGTATTTT. The V gene is TRBV10-3, the J gene TRBJ2-3; the D is unclear. The CDR3 totals 16 residues. V was clipped by 0 bases and J by 1 base, with 11 bases between them. In germline, CDR1 is ENHRY, CDR2 SYGVKD.

The chain employs TRBV7-9 and TRBJ2-5, with D perhaps TRBD2 (7 bases). CDR1 is SEHNR and CDR2 is FQNEAQ in the germline V gene (reference sequence). V was clipped by 3 bases and J by 5 bases, with 10 bases between them. The CDR3 covers 13 residues. The CDR3 DNA is TGTGCCAGCAGCTTGTCGGGGGGCGAGACCCAGTACTTC. It codes for CASSLSGGETQYF. The complete variable domain, with remaining parts taken from reference TRBV7-9 and TRBJ2-5, reads DTGVSQNPRHKITKRGQNVTFRCDPISEHNRLYWYRQTLGQGPEFLTYFQNEAQLEKSRLLSDRFSAERPKGSFSTLEIQRTEQGDSAMYLCASSLSGGETQYFGPGTRLLVL.

The V and J genes are TRBV10-2 and TRBJ2-7; 10 bases are shared with TRBD2. The germline V gene has CDR1 WSHSY and CDR2 SAAADI. The V segment lost 5 bases and the J segment 4 bases; nucleotides outside the gene matches: 5. The CDR3 covers 14 residues. CDR3 nucleotide sequence: TGCGCCAGCAGTTCGCTAGCGGGGGTATACGAGCAGTACGTC. Protein: CASSSLAGVYEQYV.

The chain recombines TRBV7-2 with TRBJ2-3; D remains ambiguous. This CDR3 is built from 15 residues. V lost 1 base, J lost 6 bases, and 14 bases lay in between. Germline CDR1 reads SGHTA; CDR2 reads FQGNSA. CDR3 in DNA: TGTGCCAGCAGCTTAGATCTGCGCCGCGCCGATACGCAGTATTTT. Translated: CASSLDLRRADTQYF.

The gene calls are TRBV6-5 and TRBJ2-7; weak D call: TRBD1 (6 bases). The CDR3 has 15 amino acids. Germline CDR1 is MNHEY and CDR2 is SVGAGI. V lost 0 bases and J 6 bases, leaving 15 bases between the germline ends. The CDR3 loop reads CASSYSFRGEGEQYF. The CDR3 nucleotides are TGTGCCAGCAGTTACTCATTCAGGGGTGAGGGCGAGCAGTACTTC.

J is TRBJ1-2 and V is TRBV5-1; D is unresolved. Germline-derived CDR1 and CDR2 are SGHRS and YFSETQ. Trimming took off 0 bases at V and 6 bases at J, with 9 bases between the two ends. The length of the CDR3 is 13 residues. CDR3 region: CASSLAAADGYTF. CDR3 nucleotides: TGCGCCAGCAGCTTGGCTGCAGCGGATGGCTACACCTTC.

This chain links TRBV4-2 with TRBJ2-1, with 11 bases fitting TRBD2. Trimming took 4 bases from V and 2 from J; bases not matched to a gene: 4. The CDR3 runs 16 residues. Germline V gene lookup returns CDR1 LGHNA and CDR2 YNFKEQ. CDR3 nucleotides: TGTGCCAGCAGCCCAACGACTAGCGGGGCCTACAATGAGCAGTTCTTC. Translation gives CASSPTTSGAYNEQFF.

The chain has TRBV30 and TRBJ2-7; 9 positions match TRBD1. Germline values: CDR1 GTSNPN, CDR2 SVGIG (reference sequence). This CDR3 spans 13 amino acids. V gave up 4 bases and J gave up 3 bases; unmatched junction bases: 4. DNA for the CDR3: TGTGCCTGGATTTGGGACAGGGTCTACGAGCAGTACGTC. This encodes CAWIWDRVYEQYV.

The CDR3 region has the DNA TGTGCCAGCAGTACAGGCAACCTGAACACCGGGGAGCTGTTTTTT. Amino acid sequence: CASSTGNLNTGELFF. The rearrangement uses TRBV6-5 and TRBJ2-2; tentatively, D is TRBD1 (5 bases). V was shortened by 5 bases and J by 1 base, with 11 bases between the two germline ends. Germline CDR1 and CDR2: MNHEY and SVGAGI. CDR3 size: 15 residues.